The 13 T cell receptor beta chains listed next were all sequenced from one sample in a study of CXCR3-negative and CXCR3-positive naive CD8 T cells. General study findings and limits: TRB CDR3s of CXCR3-positive naive cells were more hydrophobic than those of CXCR3-negative naive cells.

The authors made the TRB cDNA libraries by 5' RACE using UMI labels. TCRdb re-analyzed the 5' RACE reads; it lists each CDR3 protein once, without DNA. The table for this sample gives 130,000 to 150,000 distinct CDR3 sequences. Antigens of these TCRs are unknown. Material for sequencing was naive CXCR3+ CD8+ T cells from blood. The sample's subset: CD45RO-CCR7+CD27+CD95- naive CD8+ T cells expressing CXCR3 (TNR3+). All receptors derive from a human donor in good health. Some clones in this sample may be carry-over from other donors' samples.

This chain links TRBV7-9 with TRBJ2-5; absent DNA, TCRdb's TRBD1 call cannot be checked. The CDR3 runs to 14 residues. Germline assignment: CDR1 SEHNR and CDR2 FQNEAQ (reference sequence). The CDR3 is CASSSTGLQETQYF.

The chain's CDR3 is CSVTGLTNYGYTF. V usage is TRBV29-1 and J usage is TRBJ1-2; with no DNA, the TCRdb D assignment of TRBD1 cannot be verified. The CDR3 contains 13 residues. Per the germline V gene, CDR1 is SQVTM and CDR2 is ANQGSEA.

V is TRBV12-3 or TRBV12-4 and J is TRBJ2-7; TCRdb outputs TRBD1, but without DNA this stays unchecked. This CDR3 is built from 14 residues. The CDR3 sequence is CASSSPGFYGEQYF.

The gene calls are TRBV29-1 and TRBJ2-7; TCRdb's assignment of TRBD2 cannot be checked, as there is no DNA. This CDR3 is built from 13 residues. CDR1 is SQVTM, CDR2 ANQGSEA, per germline. The CDR3 is CSVGFREAYEQYF.

V gene TRBV20-1 combines with J gene TRBJ2-3; TCRdb returns TRBD2, unconfirmable since there is no DNA. The CDR3 is 14 amino acids. Germline lookup yields CDR1 DFQATT and CDR2 SNEGSKA (reference sequence). CDR3 region: CSAWDFLRTDTQYF.

The rearrangement links TRBV29-1 to TRBJ2-2; without DNA, the TCRdb call of TRBD1 cannot be checked. The germline CDR1 and CDR2 sequences are SQVTM and ANQGSEA. The CDR3 length is 15 residues. The CDR3 spells CSALYPSGATGELFF.

The gene calls are TRBV5-1 and TRBJ2-1. CDR1 SGHRS and CDR2 YFSETQ come from the germline V gene. The CDR3 runs to 14 residues. The CDR3 region is CASSPEGPYNEQFF.

The chain links TRBV4-1 to TRBJ2-1. CDR1 and CDR2 from the germline V gene are MGHRA and YSYEKL. The CDR3 consists of 12 residues. The CDR3 region is CASSQASNEQFF.

V usage is TRBV7-2 and J usage is TRBJ2-7; checking the TCRdb D call of TRBD1 is not possible without DNA. This CDR3 contains 14 residues. From germline, CDR1 is SGHTA and CDR2 FQGNSA. The CDR3 is CASSPPGYSVEQYF.

The rearrangement uses TRBV29-1 and TRBJ2-7; no DNA is available, so the TRBD1 call from TCRdb remains unchecked. CDR1 and CDR2 from the germline V gene are SQVTM and ANQGSEA. The CDR3 is made up of 12 amino acids. The CDR3 is CSGGDSPYEQYF.

V and J are TRBV28 and TRBJ2-1; TCRdb outputs TRBD1, but without DNA this stays unchecked. Germline assignment: CDR1 MDHEN and CDR2 SYDVKM. The CDR3 loop spans 16 amino acids. The CDR3 spells CASSSLRDTLYNEQFF.

V is TRBV4-3 and J is TRBJ1-5; as DNA is missing, the TRBD1 call by TCRdb cannot be tested. The CDR3 consists of 15 residues. In germline, CDR1 is LGHNA, CDR2 YSLEER. The CDR3 protein is CASSQDRQANQPQHF.

The rearrangement links TRBV21-1 to TRBJ2-7; without DNA, the TCRdb call of TRBD2 cannot be checked. TRBV21-1 is a pseudogene locus. The CDR3 covers 14 residues. CDR3 region: CASRSSGRSDEQYF.